The present entry profiles one T cell receptor (beta chain) with its context. Its antigen specificity is not known. Base qualities are not recorded, but no much larger clone differs from it by a single base. The data originate from a study of blood T cell repertoires in COVID-19 (dated by TCRdb to the early 2020s). For the study in its entirety: The collaborator samples originated in the United States, Italy and Spain and spanned the acute and convalescent phases of COVID-19. The prospective study material was composed of cDNA or gDNA derived from T cells, B-cell-depleted T cells, or PBMCs. Subjects who had been exposed to COVID-19, were actively infected with it, or had recovered from it provided the deeply sampled blood TCRbeta repertoires that made up the dataset. The repertoires were released in a freely available public database meant as a resource for research on the immune response to SARS-CoV-2. The samples were drawn from two sources: the first 160 participants of the ongoing ImmuneRACE study, and 1,000 to 1,500 subjects contributed by 6 global collaborators. Nearly every sample came with metadata listing a de-identified subject ID, COVID-19 status, age in years and sex. Where HLA class I and class II types were available, the types were taken from metadata supplied by the sample provider, not from assay-based typing. Points the paper makes about the study in general: The quantity of clinical and demographic metadata differed by source and by participant and was supplied without curation.

Whole blood was collected in K2EDTA tubes by collaborating institutions according to the institutions' own protocols. For TCRbeta analysis, collaborators shipped samples as frozen whole blood, isolated PBMCs, or DNA extracted from either of those sample types. Looking up the germline V gene yields CDR1 SGHTA and CDR2 FQGNSA. The CDR3 runs 12 amino acids, cysteine and phenylalanine included. Of all the DNA, just the CDR3 is kept, 36 bases in frame from base 1. Cut back by 5 bases and 6 bases, the V and J ends lie 11 bases apart. The immunoSEQ Assay, a bias-controlled multiplex PCR, was used to amplify TCRbeta CDR3 regions from genomic DNA. The authors' pipeline ran thus. The number of nucleated cells in each sample was estimated from the amplification of reference gene primers within the assay. To quantify the absolute abundance of each unique TCRbeta CDR3 rearrangement, sequence reads were collapsed and filtered. Productive Simpson clonality was computed per sample as the square root of Simpson's diversity index over productive rearrangements. Sourced from immuneACCESS, this table was stored by TCRdb with only in-frame sequences that have V and J called. A share of the clones is absent; for the studies checked, an unresolved V gene accounts for under half, and the remainder has no known explanation. D and trimming come from the DNA, and the V and J calls and clone size come from that table. Here the sample has roughly 240,000 clones; 70% to 85% occur a single time. In total, the top ten clones hold over 1.5% of the sample.

The rearranged chain carries TRBV7-2 and TRBJ2-7, with TRBD1 as a weak D call on 5 bases. This clonotype was obtained from an elderly woman with acute or convalescent COVID-19. Sequencing was performed on peripheral blood. The CDR3 region reads CASSPNRREQYF. The nucleotide sequence is TGTGCCAGCAGCCCTAACAGGCGCGAGCAGTACTTC.